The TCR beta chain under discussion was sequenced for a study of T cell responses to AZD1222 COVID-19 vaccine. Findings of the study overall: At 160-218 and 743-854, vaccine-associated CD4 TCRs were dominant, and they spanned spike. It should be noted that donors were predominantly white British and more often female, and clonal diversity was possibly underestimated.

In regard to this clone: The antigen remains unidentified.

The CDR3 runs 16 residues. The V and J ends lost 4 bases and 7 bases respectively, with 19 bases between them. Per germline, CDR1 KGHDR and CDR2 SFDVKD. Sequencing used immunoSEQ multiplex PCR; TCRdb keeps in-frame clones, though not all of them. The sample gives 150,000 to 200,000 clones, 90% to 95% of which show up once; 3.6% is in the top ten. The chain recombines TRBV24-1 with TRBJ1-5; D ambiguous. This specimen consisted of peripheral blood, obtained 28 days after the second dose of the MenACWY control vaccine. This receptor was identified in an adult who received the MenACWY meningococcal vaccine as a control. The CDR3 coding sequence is TGTGCCACCAGTGAGAGGACCACCGCCCCCAGGCAGCCCCAGCATTTT. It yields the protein CATSERTTAPRQPQHF.